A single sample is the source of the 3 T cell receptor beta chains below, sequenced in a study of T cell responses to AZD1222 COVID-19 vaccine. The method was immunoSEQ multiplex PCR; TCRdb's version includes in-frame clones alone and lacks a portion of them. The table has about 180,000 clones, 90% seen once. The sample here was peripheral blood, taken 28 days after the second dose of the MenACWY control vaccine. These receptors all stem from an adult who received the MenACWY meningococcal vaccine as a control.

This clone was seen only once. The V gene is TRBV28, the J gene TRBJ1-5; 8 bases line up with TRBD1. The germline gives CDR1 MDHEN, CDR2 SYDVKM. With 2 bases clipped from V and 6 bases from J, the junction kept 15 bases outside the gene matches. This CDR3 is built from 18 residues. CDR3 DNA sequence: TGTGCCAGCAGTTTACCCTCAGGACAGGGATGGTACAGTCAGCCCCAGCATTTT. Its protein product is CASSLPSGQGWYSQPQHF.

This CDR3 is CASGLKREDYNEQFF. CDR3 DNA: TGTGCCAGCGGTTTGAAGCGGGAGGATTACAATGAGCAGTTCTTC. The chain uses TRBV4-2 and TRBJ2-1; 9 bases line up with TRBD2. The CDR3 is 15 residues long. Germline lookup yields CDR1 LGHNA and CDR2 YNFKEQ. V was clipped by 8 bases and J by 4 bases; unmatched bases: 9.

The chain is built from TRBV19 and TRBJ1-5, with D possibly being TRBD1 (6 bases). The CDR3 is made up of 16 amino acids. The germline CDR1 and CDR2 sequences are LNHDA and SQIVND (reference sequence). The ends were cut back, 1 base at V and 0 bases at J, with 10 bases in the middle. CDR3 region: CASSIVGGYSNQPQHF. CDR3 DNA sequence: TGTGCCAGTAGTATAGTAGGGGGGTATAGCAATCAGCCCCAGCATTTT.